Listed here are 9 T cell receptor beta chains from one sample, sequenced in a study of CD8 T cells in ankylosing spondylitis. TCRdb reprocessed the 5' RACE reads with MiXCR, giving one entry per CDR3 protein. The sample carries roughly 69,000 distinct CDR3 sequences, approximately 5% recorded once. The specimen sequenced was blood, either unsorted or a sorted T cell fraction (not recorded which). The receptors originated from a male donor with ankylosing spondylitis or in good health (not recorded which).

This clonotype was observed at least ten times. The chain links TRBV7-2 to TRBJ2-4; the D is unclear. CDR1 is SGHTA, CDR2 FQGNSA, per germline. This CDR3 contains 15 residues. Trimming shortened V by 0 bases and J by 7 bases, and 13 bases separated the two germline ends. The CDR3 nucleotides read TGTGCCAGCAGCTTAGCCGTGACTGCAAAGAACATTCAGTACTTC. It translates to CASSLAVTAKNIQYF.

This clonotype was seen many times. The chain employs TRBV6-4 and TRBJ2-2, with 7 positions matching TRBD1. CDR1 and CDR2 (germline): MRHNA, SNTAGT. Germline trimming cut 5 bases from V and 3 bases from J; bases unmatched to any gene: 6. This CDR3 spans 15 amino acids. The CDR3 region is CASSPTGVDTGELFF. The CDR3 region has the DNA TGTGCCAGCAGTCCAACAGGGGTCGACACCGGGGAGCTGTTTTTT.

In its sample, this clonotype was seen many times. The chain carries TRBV29-1 and TRBJ2-1; 12 bases match TRBD2. Germline-derived CDR1 and CDR2 are SQVTM and ANQGSEA. Germline trimming cut 7 bases from V and 9 bases from J; bases unmatched to any gene: 7. This CDR3 region has 13 residues. The DNA of the CDR3 is TGCAGCGGCTCTAGCGGGGGGGCAGGTGAGCAGTTCTTC. Translated: CSGSSGGAGEQFF.

This clonotype was recorded many times. The rearrangement links TRBV7-2 to TRBJ2-1; the D call may be TRBD1 or TRBD2 (5 bases each). This CDR3 comprises 15 residues. Deletions cut 4 bases from V and 0 bases from J, with 10 bases between. Germline loops: CDR1 SGHTA, CDR2 FQGNSA. CDR3: CASSSGTSSYNEQFF. In DNA, the CDR3 is TGTGCCAGCAGCTCCGGGACGAGCTCCTACAATGAGCAGTTCTTC.

This clonotype was recorded many times. The rearrangement uses TRBV10-3 and TRBJ1-5; D is unresolved. Germline CDR1 reads ENHRY; CDR2 reads SYGVKD. This CDR3 is built from 13 residues. Trimming took 5 bases from V and 3 from J, leaving 8 bases between them. CDR3 nucleotide sequence: TGTGCCATCAGTATGATACTCAATCAGCCCCAGCATTTT. Translated, it gives CAISMILNQPQHF.

This clonotype was seen repeatedly, ten times or more. The chain is built from TRBV20-1 and TRBJ1-4; weak D call: TRBD1 (5 bases). CDR3 size: 13 residues. Trimming took off 6 bases at V and 3 bases at J, with 11 bases between the two ends. Germline CDR1 DFQATT, CDR2 SNEGSKA (reference sequence). The CDR3 is CSASGTANEKLFF. As DNA, the CDR3 is TGCAGTGCCTCCGGGACGGCTAATGAAAAACTGTTTTTT.

Many counts were recorded for this clonotype. The chain carries TRBV5-1 and TRBJ2-1; the match to TRBD1 covers 7 bases. V shed 0 bases, J shed 9 bases, and the junction held 6 bases outside the gene matches. The CDR3 covers 14 residues. The germline gives CDR1 SGHRS, CDR2 YFSETQ. The CDR3 nucleotides are TGCGCCAGCAGCTTGGTGACAGGGAGTGGTGAGCAGTTCTTC. Translating gives CASSLVTGSGEQFF.

This clonotype was picked up many times. The gene calls are TRBV6-5 and TRBJ1-5; D is ambiguous. V lost 0 bases and J 0 bases, leaving 6 bases between the germline ends. The CDR3 has 15 amino acids. Germline V gene lookup returns CDR1 MNHEY and CDR2 SVGAGI. The CDR3 DNA reads TGTGCCAGCAGTTACTCGGGGAATAGCAATCAGCCCCAGCATTTT. Translated, it gives CASSYSGNSNQPQHF.

This clonotype was seen many times. The chain uses TRBV2 and TRBJ2-5, with a tentative D call TRBD2 (7 bases). The V and J ends lost 8 bases and 0 bases respectively, with 13 bases between them. This CDR3 is 14 amino acids long. Germline V gene data show CDR1 as SNHLY and CDR2 as FYNNEI. CDR3 sequence reads: CASGRGGNQETQYF. CDR3 nucleotide sequence: TGTGCCAGCGGCCGCGGGGGCAACCAAGAGACCCAGTACTTC.